The next 12 T cell receptor beta chains were all read from a single sample in a study of blood T cell repertoires in COVID-19. Using immunoSEQ multiplex PCR, the repertoire was profiled, and TCRdb retains in-frame clones only, with some absent. The sample shows 92,000 or so clones, around 88% of them seen only once. The sequenced sample consisted of peripheral blood. Receptor source: a man aged 60 to 75 with acute or convalescent COVID-19.

The chain has TRBV12-3 or TRBV12-4 and TRBJ2-1; tentatively, D is TRBD1 (6 bases). CDR3 length: 12 amino acids. V shed 6 bases and J shed 10 bases, with 13 bases lying between them. CDR3 residues: CASSQGSSEQFF. CDR3 nucleotide sequence: TGTGCCAGCAGCCAGGGGTCAAGCGAGCAGTTCTTC.

The chain couples TRBV7-8 to TRBJ2-1; maybe TRBD1 (6 bases). The germline V and J ends were trimmed by 10 bases and 4 bases, with 20 bases remaining between them. Germline V gene lookup returns CDR1 SGHVS and CDR2 FQNEAQ. The CDR3 contains 15 residues. The CDR3 here is CATDESGQPYNEQFF. CDR3 nucleotide sequence: TGTGCCACCGATGAATCGGGACAACCTTACAATGAGCAGTTCTTC.

The V call is TRBV24-1, the J call TRBJ2-5, with 11 nucleotides matching TRBD1. This CDR3 region has 16 residues. V lost 4 bases, J lost 4 bases, and 7 bases stayed unmatched. Germline V CDR1 and CDR2: KGHDR, SFDVKD. The CDR3 spells CATSDRGQGGGETQYF. CDR3 nucleotides: TGTGCCACCAGTGACCGGGGACAGGGGGGGGGAGAGACCCAGTACTTC.

The V call is TRBV28, the J call TRBJ2-5; D gene ambiguous. V shed 3 bases and J shed 2 bases, with 13 bases lying between them. The germline CDR1 and CDR2 sequences are MDHEN and SYDVKM. There are 15 residues in the CDR3. CDR3 residues: CASSFLVTKQETQYF. CDR3 nucleotide sequence: TGTGCCAGCAGTTTTTTGGTTACAAAACAAGAGACCCAGTACTTC. The whole variable domain, remainder taken from reference TRBV28 and TRBJ2-5, is DVKVTQSSRYLVKRTGEKVFLECVQDMDHENMFWYRQDPGLGLRLIYFSYDVKMKEKGDIPEGYSVSREKKERFSLILESASTNQTSMYLCASSFLVTKQETQYFGPGTRLLVL.

The genes are TRBV3-1 (or the pseudogene TRBV3-2) and TRBJ1-2; possibly TRBD1 for D (6 bases). The CDR3 sequence is 16 residues long. V was shortened by 1 base and J by 1 base, with 13 bases between the two germline ends. Germline loops: CDR1 LGHDT, CDR2 YNNKEL (reference sequence). The chain's CDR3 is CASSQVGTSLNYGYTF. The CDR3 coding sequence is TGTGCCAGCAGCCAAGTTGGGACAAGCCTTAACTATGGCTACACCTTC.

The chain links TRBV29-1 to TRBJ2-3; TRBD2 agrees at 7 bases. CDR1 and CDR2 from the germline V gene are SQVTM and ANQGSEA. V lost 1 base to trimming and J lost 3 bases; unmatched junction nucleotides: 4. This CDR3 has 14 amino acids. The CDR3 protein is CSVEVGGGTDTQYF. Here the CDR3 DNA reads TGCAGCGTTGAAGTTGGGGGAGGGACAGATACGCAGTATTTT.

The chain recombines TRBV5-1 with TRBJ2-3; perhaps TRBD2 as D (5 bases). The CDR3 runs 13 residues. With 2 bases removed from V and 5 bases from J, the gap between germline ends came to 9 bases. Germline CDR1 is SGHRS and CDR2 is YFSETQ. The CDR3 DNA follows: TGCGCCAGCAGCTTATGGGAGCTAGATACGCAGTATTTT. This codes for CASSLWELDTQYF.

The CDR3: CASRSGGFPYEQYF. DNA for the CDR3: TGTGCCAGCAGATCTGGGGGGTTCCCCTACGAGCAGTACTTC. The rearrangement uses TRBV28 and TRBJ2-7, with TRBD2 as a possible D gene (6 bases). CDR1 is MDHEN and CDR2 is SYDVKM in the germline V gene. The V end lost 6 bases, the J end lost 2 bases, and 14 bases lay between the germline ends. CDR3 size: 14 residues.

The gene calls are TRBV5-8 and TRBJ2-3; D call uncertain. From germline, CDR1 is SGHTS and CDR2 YDEGEE. The CDR3 contains 12 residues. With 4 bases removed from V and 8 bases from J, the gap between germline ends came to 11 bases. As DNA, the CDR3 is TGTGCCAGCAGCCTGCGCCGCGTTACGCAGTATTTT. This sequence encodes CASSLRRVTQYF.

The V call is TRBV6-5, the J call TRBJ1-1, with TRBD1 as a possible D gene (6 bases). The CDR3 contains 13 residues. Germline values: CDR1 MNHEY, CDR2 SVGAGI. Deletions cut 8 bases from V and 2 bases from J, with 12 bases between. In nucleotides, the CDR3 is TGTGCCAGCGGTACAGGGCGTAACACTGAAGCTTTCTTT. Translation: CASGTGRNTEAFF.

The chain carries TRBV19 and TRBJ1-1; D uncertain. Germline values: CDR1 LNHDA, CDR2 SQIVND (reference sequence). The CDR3 covers 14 residues. Between the trimmed V and J ends, which lost 7 bases and 1 base, there was a span of 13 bases. CDR3 protein: CASKTGTTNTEAFF. As DNA, the CDR3 is TGTGCCAGTAAGACGGGAACTACGAACACTGAAGCTTTCTTT.

The rearrangement uses TRBV6-5 and TRBJ1-5; maybe TRBD1 (6 bases). This CDR3 has 15 amino acids. Germline V gene data show CDR1 as MNHEY and CDR2 as SVGAGI. V was pared by 0 bases and J by 4 bases, with 10 bases between. Here the CDR3 reads CASSYSGGGNQPQHF. In nucleotides, the CDR3 is TGTGCCAGCAGTTACTCAGGGGGAGGGAATCAGCCCCAGCATTTT.